These T cell receptor beta chains were read from a single sample in a study of response to subunit inactivated influenza vaccine. TCRdb reanalysed the RT-PCR reads using MiXCR and keeps one entry per CDR3 protein. The repertoire holds 450,000 to 600,000 distinct CDR3 sequences, with about 8% as singletons. The specimen was PBMCs from blood, collected less than 30 months after vaccination. Receptors were obtained from a man aged 50-75 years who received an inactivated influenza vaccine. The CDR3 runs from the conserved cysteine through the conserved F or W. The D gene is left open where the match is weak. Expanded clones get a size class; other rows say once, few or many, or leave the size out.

j_call | clone_size | v_call | d_call | cdr3_nt | cdr3_aa
TRBJ2-1 | few | TRBV20-1 | . | TGCAGTGCTAGGGAGTCCAGTCTCCATGAGCAGTTCTTC | CSARESSLHEQFF
TRBJ1-2 | many | TRBV12-3/TRBV12-4 | . | TGTGCCAGCAGTTACAAACCCAGCTATGGCTACACCTTC | CASSYKPSYGYTF
TRBJ2-3 | few | TRBV13 | . | TGTGCCAGCACCCTACAAAATACGCAGTATTTT | CASTLQNTQYF
TRBJ1-5 | few | TRBV2 | TRBD1 | TGTGCCAGCAGTGAAGCGGACAGGGACCCCTATAGCAATCAGCCCCAGCATTTT | CASSEADRDPYSNQPQHF
TRBJ1-1 | few | TRBV12-3/TRBV12-4 | . | TGTGCCAGCATCCGGGCCCACGTGAACACTGAAGCTTTCTTT | CASIRAHVNTEAFF
TRBJ2-5 | many | TRBV4-3 | . | TGCGCCAGCAGCCAAGTTGGGGCAGGGGAGACCCAGTACTTC | CASSQVGAGETQYF
TRBJ2-3 | few | TRBV18 | . | TGTGCCAGCTCACCATCATCGTTGGTTAGCACAGATACGCAGTATTTT | CASSPSSLVSTDTQYF
TRBJ2-5 | few | TRBV9 | . | TGTGCCAGCAGTACCCCGGGACCTCGAAGAGAGACCCAGTACTTC | CASSTPGPRRETQYF
TRBJ1-4 | . | TRBV29-1 | TRBD1 | TGCAGCGTCGCTAGGACAGGCGCTACTAATGAAAAACTGTTTTTT | CSVARTGATNEKLFF
TRBJ1-5 | . | TRBV7-8 | TRBD1 | TGTGCCAGCAGCTCTCGGACAGGGTTATCAGGCCAGCCCCAGCATTTT | CASSSRTGLSGQPQHF
TRBJ2-1 | many | TRBV7-9 | TRBD1 | TGTGCCAGCAGCCCAACCTTGACCGGGACAGGGAGCAATGAGCAGTTCTTC | CASSPTLTGTGSNEQFF
TRBJ2-1 | few | TRBV5-5 | . | TGTGCCAGCAGCTTGGCCGCTGATAGCTCCTACAATGAGCAGTTCTTC | CASSLAADSSYNEQFF
TRBJ1-1 | many | TRBV7-9 | . | TGTGCCAGCAGCCCAGAAAACTGGGACACTGAAGCTTTCTTT | CASSPENWDTEAFF
TRBJ2-5 | once | TRBV24-1 | . | TGTGCCACCAGTGACCCTGGGGAGACCCAGTACTTC | CATSDPGETQYF
TRBJ2-5 | . | TRBV28 | TRBD2 | TGTGCCAGCAGCACTAGCGGGCGGGAGGGCCAAGAGACCCAGTACTTC | CASSTSGREGQETQYF
TRBJ2-3 | few | TRBV20-1 | TRBD2 | TGCAGTGCTATTAGCGGGAGCAGCACAGATACGCAGTATTTT | CSAISGSSTDTQYF
TRBJ2-7 | . | TRBV7-2 | TRBD1 | TGTGCCAGCGGGACAGGGGGTTACGAGCAGTACTTC | CASGTGGYEQYF
TRBJ1-5 | few | TRBV19 | . | TGTGCTAGTAGTATTGATTTTCAAGGGAATCAGCCCCAGCATTTT | CASSIDFQGNQPQHF
TRBJ2-5 | few | TRBV5-1 | TRBD1 | TGCGCCAGCAGCTTGGATGGACAGGGGACGGGAGAGACCCAGTACTTC | CASSLDGQGTGETQYF
TRBJ1-2 | few | TRBV28 | TRBD1 | TGTGCCAGCAGAGGCCGGGACAGGCCCTATGGCTACACCTTC | CASRGRDRPYGYTF
TRBJ2-3 | few | TRBV2 | TRBD1 | TGTGCCGGAAAAACGGACAGGGGCACAGATACGCAGTATTTT | CAGKTDRGTDTQYF
TRBJ2-7 | few | TRBV6-1 | TRBD1 | TGTGCCATCTTGGACAGGGGCCGTGTCGAGCAGTACTTC | CAILDRGRVEQYF
TRBJ2-2 | few | TRBV27 | TRBD2 | TGTGCCAGCAGTTTACTAGCGGGGGGGTTCACCGGGGAGCTGTTTTTT | CASSLLAGGFTGELFF
TRBJ2-7 | few | TRBV7-2 | . | TGTGCCAGCAGCCCAAGGGGGGGGGCTTCTTCCTACGAGCAGTACTTC | CASSPRGGASSYEQYF
TRBJ2-1 | few | TRBV12-3/TRBV12-4 | TRBD2 | TGTGCCAGCAGTTCTAGCGGGAGTTTTAATGAGCAGTTCTTC | CASSSSGSFNEQFF
TRBJ1-2 | many | TRBV7-9 | . | TGTGCCAGCAGCCAAATTATGGACCGAGAGCTTAACTATGGCTACACCTTC | CASSQIMDRELNYGYTF
TRBJ2-1 | few | TRBV23-1 | TRBD2 | TGCGCCAGCAAGCGGGATCAACTCGATGAGCAGTTCTTC | CASKRDQLDEQFF
TRBJ2-2 | many | TRBV5-1 | . | TGCGCCAGCAGCTTGCTGGTGGCGAACACCGGGGAGCTGTTTTTT | CASSLLVANTGELFF
TRBJ1-2 | . | TRBV5-1 | TRBD1 | TGCGCCAGCAGCCCCGCGGGACAGGGCTATGGCTACACCTTC | CASSPAGQGYGYTF
TRBJ2-6 | . | TRBV6-2/TRBV6-3 | . | TGTGCCAGCAGCGGTACAGGGATTTCTGGGGCCAACGTCCTGACTTTC | CASSGTGISGANVLTF
TRBJ1-2 | many | TRBV5-1 | . | TGCGCCAGCAGCTTGGGTTCGGGCTATGGCTACACCTTC | CASSLGSGYGYTF
TRBJ1-2 | few | TRBV12-3/TRBV12-4 | . | TGTGCCAGCAGTTTAGGGGGTCTGCTAGGTCGTAGACCCTATGGCTACACCTTC | CASSLGGLLGRRPYGYTF
TRBJ2-3 | few | TRBV6-5 | . | TGTGCCAGCAGTTACGTGCGGGTCAGCAGCACAGATACGCAGTATTTT | CASSYVRVSSTDTQYF
TRBJ2-2 | . | TRBV12-3/TRBV12-4 | TRBD1 | TGTGCCAGCACCCTGGACAGGGCCAGCAGCGGGGAGCTGTTTTTT | CASTLDRASSGELFF
TRBJ2-5 | few | TRBV4-2 | . | TGTGCCAGCAGCCGAGGAGGGGTACGGGAGACCCAGTACTTC | CASSRGGVRETQYF
TRBJ2-7 | . | TRBV3-1 | TRBD1 | TGTGCCAGCAGCCCGGGGACAGGGGGCTCCCTTAATTTGCAGTACTTC | CASSPGTGGSLNLQYF
TRBJ2-7 | . | TRBV2 | TRBD2 | TGTGCCAGCAGTGGTGGGACTAGCGCTAGCTACGAGCAGTACTTC | CASSGGTSASYEQYF
TRBJ2-5 | many | TRBV7-8 | . | TGTGCCAGCAGCCGGAATAGGTTCTGGGAGACCCAGTACTTC | CASSRNRFWETQYF
TRBJ2-2 | few | TRBV7-9 | . | TGTGCCAGCAGCAGGGGACTTCAGGGGTTCTCGAGGGAGCTGTTTTTT | CASSRGLQGFSRELFF
TRBJ2-3 | few | TRBV9 | TRBD1 | TGTGCCAGCAGCGCACGACAGGGGACAGATACGCAGTATTTT | CASSARQGTDTQYF